This T cell receptor (beta chain) originates from a study of blood T cell repertoires in COVID-19. Looking at the study overall: Acute-phase and convalescent COVID-19 samples originated in the United States, Italy and Spain.

The CDR3 runs 15 residues. The ends lost 2 bases at V and 4 bases at J; junction bases unmatched: 10. Germline CDR1 reads SQVTM; CDR2 reads ANQGSEA. In the original processing: Reference gene primer amplification yielded estimated nucleated cell counts. The protocol was immunoSEQ multiplex PCR, while the TCRdb copy is restricted to in-frame clones and leaves out a portion. That table furnishes V, J and clone size, whereas the DNA furnished D and trimming. Of 100,000 to 150,000 clones detected, 75% to 90% appear once; the ten largest clones hold roughly a sixth. The clonotype comes from a man aged 45-65 years with active or convalescent COVID-19. V gene TRBV29-1 combines with J gene TRBJ1-2; 7 bases line up with TRBD1. The sample was peripheral blood. The CDR3 DNA is TGCAGCGTTGAAACCCCAGGGGGGTCGATCTATGGCTACACCTTC. Translated: CSVETPGGSIYGYTF.